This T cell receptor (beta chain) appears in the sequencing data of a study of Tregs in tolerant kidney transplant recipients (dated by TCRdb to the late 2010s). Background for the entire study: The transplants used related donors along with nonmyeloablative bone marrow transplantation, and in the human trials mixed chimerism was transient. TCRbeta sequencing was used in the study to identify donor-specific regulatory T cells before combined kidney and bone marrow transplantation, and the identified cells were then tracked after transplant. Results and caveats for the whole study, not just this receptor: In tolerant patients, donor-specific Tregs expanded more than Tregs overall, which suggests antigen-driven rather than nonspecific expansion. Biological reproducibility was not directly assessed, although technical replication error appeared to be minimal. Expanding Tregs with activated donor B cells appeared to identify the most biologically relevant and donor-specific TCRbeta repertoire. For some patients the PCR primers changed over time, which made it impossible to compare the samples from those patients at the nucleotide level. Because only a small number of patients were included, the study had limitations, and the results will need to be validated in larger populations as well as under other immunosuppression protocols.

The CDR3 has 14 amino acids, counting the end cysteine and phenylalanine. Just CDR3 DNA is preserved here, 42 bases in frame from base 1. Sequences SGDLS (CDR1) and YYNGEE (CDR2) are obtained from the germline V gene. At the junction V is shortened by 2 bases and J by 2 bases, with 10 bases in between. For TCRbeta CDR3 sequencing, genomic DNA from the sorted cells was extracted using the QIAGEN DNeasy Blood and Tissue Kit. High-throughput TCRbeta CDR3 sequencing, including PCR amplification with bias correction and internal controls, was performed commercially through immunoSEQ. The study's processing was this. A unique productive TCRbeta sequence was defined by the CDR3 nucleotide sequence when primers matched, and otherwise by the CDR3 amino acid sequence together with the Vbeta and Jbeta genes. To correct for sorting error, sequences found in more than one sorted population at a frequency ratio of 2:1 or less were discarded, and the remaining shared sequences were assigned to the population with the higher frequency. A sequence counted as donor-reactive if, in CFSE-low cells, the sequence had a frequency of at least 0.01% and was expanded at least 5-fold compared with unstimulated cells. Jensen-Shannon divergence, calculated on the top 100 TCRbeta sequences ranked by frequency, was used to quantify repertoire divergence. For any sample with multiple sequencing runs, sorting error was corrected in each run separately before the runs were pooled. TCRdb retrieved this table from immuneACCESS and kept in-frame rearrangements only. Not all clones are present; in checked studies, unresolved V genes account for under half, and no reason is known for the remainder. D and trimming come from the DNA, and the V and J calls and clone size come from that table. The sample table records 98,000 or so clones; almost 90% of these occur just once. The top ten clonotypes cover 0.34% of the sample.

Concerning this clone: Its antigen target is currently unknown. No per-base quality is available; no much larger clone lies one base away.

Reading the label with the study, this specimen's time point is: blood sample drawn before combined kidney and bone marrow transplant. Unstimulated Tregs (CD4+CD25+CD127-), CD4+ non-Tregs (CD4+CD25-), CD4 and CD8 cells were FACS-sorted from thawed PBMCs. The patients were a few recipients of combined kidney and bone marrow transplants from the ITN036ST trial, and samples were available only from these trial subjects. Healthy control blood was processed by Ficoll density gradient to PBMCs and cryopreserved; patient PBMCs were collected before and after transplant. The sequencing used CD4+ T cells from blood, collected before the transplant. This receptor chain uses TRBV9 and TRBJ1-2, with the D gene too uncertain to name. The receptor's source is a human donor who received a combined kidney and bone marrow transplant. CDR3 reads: CASSVEGANYGYTF. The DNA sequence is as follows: TGTGCCAGCAGCGTTGAGGGAGCGAACTATGGCTACACCTTC.